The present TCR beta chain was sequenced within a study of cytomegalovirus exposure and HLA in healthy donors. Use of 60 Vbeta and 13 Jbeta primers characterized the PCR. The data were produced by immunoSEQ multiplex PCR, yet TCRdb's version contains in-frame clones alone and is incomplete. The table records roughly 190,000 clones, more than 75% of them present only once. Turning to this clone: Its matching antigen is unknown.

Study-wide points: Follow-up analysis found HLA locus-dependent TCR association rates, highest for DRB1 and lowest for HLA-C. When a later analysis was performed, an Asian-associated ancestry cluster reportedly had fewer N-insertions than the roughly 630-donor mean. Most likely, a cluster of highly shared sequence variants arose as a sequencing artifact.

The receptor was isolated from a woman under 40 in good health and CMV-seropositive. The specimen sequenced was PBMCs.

The CDR3 sequence is CSVLTPLGGIDYEQYF. The DNA of the CDR3 is TGCAGCGTCCTCACACCTTTAGGGGGAATAGACTACGAGCAGTACTTC. The rearrangement links TRBV29-1 to TRBJ2-5; D may be TRBD1 (6 bases). The closer fit of TRBJ2-7 to the DNA end suggests the J call may be wrong. Looked up from germline, CDR1 is SQVTM and CDR2 is ANQGSEA. CDR3 size: 16 residues.